Below are 12 T cell receptor beta chains sequenced from a single sample in a study of graft-versus-host responses after intestinal transplantation. TCRdb keeps only in-frame clones here, not all; method: immunoSEQ multiplex PCR. Seen here are about 150,000 clones, about nine tenths observed once, and the top ten hold 0.19%. The antigens of these receptors remain unknown. The material sequenced was unstimulated CD4+ T cells sorted from spleen or lymph node cells, taken before intestinal transplant. These receptors were obtained from a human donor who received an intestinal transplant.

V gene TRBV5-1 combines with J gene TRBJ2-1, with TRBD2 identical over 12 bases. The CDR3 is 15 amino acids. The V and J ends lost 6 bases and 6 bases, in that order; junction bases with no gene match: 7. The V gene's germline CDR1 is SGHRS and CDR2 YFSETQ. In DNA form, the CDR3 reads TGCGCCAGCACCCCACTAGCGGGAGGCGCCAATGAGCAGTTCTTC. This translates into CASTPLAGGANEQFF.

The gene calls are TRBV19 and TRBJ1-4; 9 positions agree with TRBD1. CDR1 and CDR2 (germline): LNHDA, SQIVND (reference sequence). This CDR3 region has 18 residues. V lost 7 bases and J lost 3; bases outside the gene matches: 15. The CDR3 region has the DNA TGTGCCAGTACCGCGATCCGGGGACAGGGATCCTCTAATGAAAAACTGTTTTTT. Residues: CASTAIRGQGSSNEKLFF.

This chain links TRBV7-2 with TRBJ1-1; a weak D match, TRBD1 (6 bases). CDR3 length equals 17 residues. Per the germline V gene, CDR1 is SGHTA and CDR2 is FQGNSA. V shed 5 bases and J shed 7 bases, with 26 bases lying between them. As DNA, the CDR3 is TGTGCCAGCAGCCGACACCTAAGACAGGATGCGTCAGGTGAAGCTTTCTTT. Translation gives CASSRHLRQDASGEAFF.

J is TRBJ2-7 and V is TRBV27; D is perhaps TRBD2 (6 bases). Per germline, CDR1 MNHEY and CDR2 SMNVEV (reference sequence). CDR3 size: 14 residues. Trimming removed 1 base from V and 3 bases from J, with 10 bases in between. CDR3 in amino acids: CASSLWRSGYEQYF. CDR3 nucleotide sequence: TGTGCCAGCAGTTTATGGCGTAGCGGCTACGAGCAGTACTTC.

The chain employs TRBV30 and TRBJ2-7; D is tentatively TRBD1 or TRBD2 (6 bases each). Per germline, CDR1 GTSNPN and CDR2 SVGIG (reference sequence). Trimming shortened V by 0 bases and J by 5 bases, and 11 bases separated the two germline ends. This CDR3 is built from 13 residues. CDR3 amino acids: CAWSVTGAHEQYF. CDR3 bases: TGTGCCTGGAGTGTAACGGGGGCCCACGAGCAGTACTTC.

The chain employs TRBV6-5 and TRBJ2-7; D assignment may be TRBD1 or TRBD2 (5 bases each). The CDR3 runs 14 residues. The V end lost 2 bases, the J end lost 4 bases, and 12 bases lay between the germline ends. Germline V gives CDR1 MNHEY, CDR2 SVGAGI. CDR3 nucleotide sequence: TGTGCCAGCAGTTACCTTGGGACCGAGTACGAGCAGTACTTC. Translation: CASSYLGTEYEQYF.

The DNA of the CDR3 is TGTGCCAGCAGTGAGTCTAGCGGGAGGTTCTATACGCAGTATTTT. Translation: CASSESSGRFYTQYF. This rearrangement joins TRBV2 to TRBJ2-3, with 11 bases aligning to TRBD2. The V gene end was trimmed by 3 bases and the J gene end by 7 bases; junction bases not matched to a gene: 6. The CDR3 loop spans 15 amino acids. The germline V gene encodes CDR1 SNHLY and CDR2 FYNNEI.

In DNA, the CDR3 is TGTGCCAGCAGCTTAGGAGGGATCGGCTCCTACAATGAGCAGTTCTTC. Protein sequence: CASSLGGIGSYNEQFF. The chain uses TRBV7-2 and TRBJ2-1; D is perhaps TRBD2 (5 bases). This CDR3 has 16 residues. CDR1 and CDR2 from the germline V gene are SGHTA and FQGNSA. The V end lost 1 base, the J end lost 0 bases, and 10 bases lay between the germline ends.

V usage is TRBV6-1 and J usage is TRBJ1-5, with TRBD1 as a possible D gene (5 bases). This CDR3 has 16 amino acids. CDR1 and CDR2 from the germline V gene are MNHNS and SASEGT. The ends were cut back, 1 base at V and 0 bases at J, with 10 bases in the middle. As DNA, the CDR3 is TGTGCCAGCAGTGAAGAGGGACTGGATAGCAATCAGCCCCAGCATTTT. Translating it yields CASSEEGLDSNQPQHF.

This chain joins TRBV18 and TRBJ2-1, with 12 bases matching TRBD2. V was clipped by 7 bases and J by 6 bases; unmatched bases: 13. Germline V gives CDR1 KGHSH, CDR2 LQKENI. CDR3 length: 17 amino acids. The CDR3 bases are TGTGCCAGCTTACCTCGACGGACTAGCGGGGTTTTCAATGAGCAGTTCTTC. Encoded protein: CASLPRRTSGVFNEQFF.

V and J are TRBV5-1 and TRBJ1-1; 11 positions match TRBD1. Per the germline V gene, CDR1 is SGHRS and CDR2 is YFSETQ. This CDR3 contains 17 residues. With 2 bases clipped from V and 1 base from J, the junction kept 7 bases outside the gene matches. The CDR3 DNA follows: TGCGCCAGCAGCTTCTGGACAGGGGGCAGGACGAACACTGAAGCTTTCTTT. This gives the protein CASSFWTGGRTNTEAFF.

V is TRBV28 and J is TRBJ1-4; tentatively, D is TRBD1 (5 bases). V was trimmed by 6 bases and J by 10 bases, leaving 12 bases between them. This CDR3 has 12 amino acids. Germline CDR1 is MDHEN and CDR2 is SYDVKM. This CDR3 reads CASSPRVGKLFF. Here the CDR3 DNA reads TGTGCCAGCAGCCCCAGGGTTGGAAAACTGTTTTTT.